This T cell receptor beta chain came from a study of T-cell memory formation after mild COVID-19. On the study more broadly: Largely donor-specific sequence clusters came from a couple of donors.

From germline, CDR1 is MNHNY and CDR2 SVGAGI (reference sequence). Trimming removed 6 bases from V and 5 bases from J; junction bases left unmatched: 8. The CDR3 contains 16 residues. For this clonotype: A much larger clone differs by one base, so this may be a read error.

From 5'RACE with constant-segment primers came TCR alpha and TCR beta cDNA libraries that carried sample barcodes and UMIs. MiXCR, applied by TCRdb to the 5' RACE reads, yields one record per CDR3 protein. The sample carries roughly 280,000 distinct CDR3 sequences, around 8% recorded once. This receptor was taken from a man between 18 and 35 years old who had mild COVID-19 (a few samples of this study predate the infection). Cell type and time point are not known. The chain couples TRBV6-6 to TRBJ2-6; TRBD1 matches at 9 bases. The sequencing input was PBMCs or a T cell subset sorted from them (not recorded which). The CDR3 nucleotides read TGTGCCAGCAGGGGGACAGGGAGGGCTCGGGCCAACGTCCTGACTTTC. Its protein is CASRGTGRARANVLTF.